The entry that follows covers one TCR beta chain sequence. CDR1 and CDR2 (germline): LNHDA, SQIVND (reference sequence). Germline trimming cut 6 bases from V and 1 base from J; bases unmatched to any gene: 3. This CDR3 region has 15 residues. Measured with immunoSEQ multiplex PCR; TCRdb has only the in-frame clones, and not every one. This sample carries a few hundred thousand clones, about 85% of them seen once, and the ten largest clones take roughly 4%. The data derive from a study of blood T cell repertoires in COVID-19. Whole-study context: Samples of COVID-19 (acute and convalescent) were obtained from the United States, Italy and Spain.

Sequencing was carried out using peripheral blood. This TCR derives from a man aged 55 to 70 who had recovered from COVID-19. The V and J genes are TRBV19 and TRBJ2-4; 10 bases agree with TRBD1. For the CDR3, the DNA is TGTGCCAGTAGGGGGACAGGGGAGGCCAAAAACATTCAGTACTTC. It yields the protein CASRGTGEAKNIQYF.